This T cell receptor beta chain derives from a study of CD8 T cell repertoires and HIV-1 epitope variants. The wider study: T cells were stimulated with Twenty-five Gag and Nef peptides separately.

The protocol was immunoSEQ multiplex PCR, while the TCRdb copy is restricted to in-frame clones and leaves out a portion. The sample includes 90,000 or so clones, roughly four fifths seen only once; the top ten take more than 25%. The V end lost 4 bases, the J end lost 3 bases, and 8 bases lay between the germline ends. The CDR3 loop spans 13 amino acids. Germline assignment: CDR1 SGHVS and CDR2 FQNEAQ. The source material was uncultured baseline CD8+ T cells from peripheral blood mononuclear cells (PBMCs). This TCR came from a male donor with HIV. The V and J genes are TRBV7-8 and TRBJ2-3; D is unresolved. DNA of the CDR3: TGTGCCAGCAGCTCTCTAAAGACAGATACGCAGTATTTT. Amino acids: CASSSLKTDTQYF.